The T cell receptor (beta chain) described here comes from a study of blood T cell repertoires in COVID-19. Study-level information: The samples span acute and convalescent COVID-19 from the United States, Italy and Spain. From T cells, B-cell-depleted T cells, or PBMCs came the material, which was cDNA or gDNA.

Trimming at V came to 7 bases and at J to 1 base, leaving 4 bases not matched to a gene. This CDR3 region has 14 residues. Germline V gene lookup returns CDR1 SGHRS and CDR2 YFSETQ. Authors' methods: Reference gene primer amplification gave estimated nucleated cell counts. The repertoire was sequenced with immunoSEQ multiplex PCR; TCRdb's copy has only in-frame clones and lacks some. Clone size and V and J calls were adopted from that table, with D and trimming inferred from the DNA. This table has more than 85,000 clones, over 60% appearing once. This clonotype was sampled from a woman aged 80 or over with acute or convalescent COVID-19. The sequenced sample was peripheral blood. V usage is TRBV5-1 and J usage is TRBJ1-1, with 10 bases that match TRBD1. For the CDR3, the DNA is TGCGCCAGCGGGACAGGGGACTCGAACACTGAAGCTTTCTTT. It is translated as CASGTGDSNTEAFF.